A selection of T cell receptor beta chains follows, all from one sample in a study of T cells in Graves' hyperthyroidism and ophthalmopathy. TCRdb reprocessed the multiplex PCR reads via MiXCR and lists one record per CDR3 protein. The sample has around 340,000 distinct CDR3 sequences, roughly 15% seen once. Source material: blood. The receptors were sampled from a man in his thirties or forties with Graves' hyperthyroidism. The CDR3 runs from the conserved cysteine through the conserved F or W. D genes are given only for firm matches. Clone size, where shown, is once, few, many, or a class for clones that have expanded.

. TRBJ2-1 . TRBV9 CASSGDPLRAGAHNEQFF TGTGCCAGCAGCGGAGATCCCCTCCGCGCGGGCGCCCACAATGAGCAGTTCTTC
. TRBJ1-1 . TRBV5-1 CASSLNAASMNTEAFF TGCGCCAGCAGCTTAAATGCAGCGTCGATGAACACTGAAGCTTTCTTT
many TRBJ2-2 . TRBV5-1 CASSLGREYTGELFF TGCGCCAGCAGCTTGGGACGGGAGTACACCGGGGAGCTGTTTTTT
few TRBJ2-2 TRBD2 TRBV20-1 CSARAPGTSLTGELFF TGCAGTGCTAGAGCTCCAGGGACTAGTCTCACCGGGGAGCTGTTTTTT
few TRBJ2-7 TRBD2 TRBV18 CASSPPGTSGYEQYF TGTGCCAGCTCACCACCAGGCACTAGCGGTTACGAGCAGTACTTC
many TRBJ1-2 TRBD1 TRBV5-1 CASSSTTGDYGYTF TGCGCCAGCAGCAGTACAACAGGGGACTATGGCTACACCTTC
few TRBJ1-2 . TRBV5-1 CASSRSDGFDGYTF TGCGCCAGCAGTCGATCGGATGGGTTCGATGGCTACACCTTC
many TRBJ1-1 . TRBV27 CASSSGDLNTEAFF TGTGCCAGCAGTTCTGGAGACTTGAACACTGAAGCTTTCTTT
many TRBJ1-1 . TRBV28 CASARRPNTEAFF TGTGCCAGCGCCCGACGGCCGAACACTGAAGCTTTCTTT
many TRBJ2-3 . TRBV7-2 CASSPYDTQYF TGTGCCAGCAGCCCGTATGACACGCAGTATTTT
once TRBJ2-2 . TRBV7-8 CASSLSQANTGKLFF TGTGCCAGCAGCTTAAGCCAAGCGAACACCGGGAAGCTGTTTTTT
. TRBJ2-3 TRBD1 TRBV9 CASSVAETGYWDTQYF TGTGCCAGCAGCGTAGCTGAGACAGGGTATTGGGATACGCAGTATTTT
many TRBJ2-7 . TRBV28 CASRTLTHSYEQYF TGTGCCAGCCGGACTTTGACACACTCCTACGAGCAGTACTTC
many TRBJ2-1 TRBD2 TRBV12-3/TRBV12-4 CASTKLAGVYNEQFF TGTGCCAGCACCAAACTAGCGGGGGTCTACAATGAGCAGTTCTTC
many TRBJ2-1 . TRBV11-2 CASSLSQGGGEQFF TGTGCCAGCAGCTTATCCCAGGGAGGGGGTGAGCAGTTCTTC
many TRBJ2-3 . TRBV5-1 CASSLARGAQADTQYF TGCGCCAGCAGCTTGGCCAGAGGGGCCCAGGCGGATACGCAGTATTTT
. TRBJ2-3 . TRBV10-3 CAIGDSTDTQYF TGTGCCATCGGTGACAGCACAGATACGCAGTATTTT
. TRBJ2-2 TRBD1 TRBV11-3 CASSLIGTVNTGELFF TGTGCCAGCAGCTTAATCGGGACAGTGAACACCGGGGAGCTGTTTTTT
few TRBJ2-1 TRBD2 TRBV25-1 CASSATSGGDNEQFF TGTGCCAGCAGTGCAACTAGCGGGGGCGACAATGAGCAGTTCTTC
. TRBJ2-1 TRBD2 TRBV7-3 CASSPGLATNEQFF TGTGCCAGCAGCCCAGGACTAGCGACCAATGAGCAGTTCTTC
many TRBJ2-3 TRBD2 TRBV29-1 CSGAGMDTDTQYF TGCAGCGGAGCGGGAATGGACACAGATACGCAGTATTTT
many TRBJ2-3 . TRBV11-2 CASSLRERWTDTQYF TGTGCCAGCAGCTTAAGGGAACGGTGGACAGATACGCAGTATTTT
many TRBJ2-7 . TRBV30 CAWSVRDTSSYEQYF TGTGCCTGGAGTGTCCGGGACACAAGTTCCTACGAGCAGTACTTC
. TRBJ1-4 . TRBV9 CASSPRGGGMEKLFF TGTGCCAGCAGCCCAAGAGGGGGGGGGATGGAAAAACTGTTTTTT
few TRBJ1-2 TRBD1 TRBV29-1 CSVDKRGQTFNYGYTF TGCAGCGTGGACAAACGGGGACAGACTTTTAACTATGGCTACACCTTC
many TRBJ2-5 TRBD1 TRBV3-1 CASGDRSIKTQYF TGTGCCAGCGGGGACAGGTCTATAAAGACCCAGTACTTC
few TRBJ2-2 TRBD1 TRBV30 CAGLQGQYTGELFF TGTGCCGGCCTCCAGGGACAGTACACCGGGGAGCTGTTTTTT
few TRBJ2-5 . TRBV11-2 CASSLASRETQYF TGTGCCAGCAGCTTAGCCTCAAGGGAGACCCAGTACTTC